This T cell receptor (beta chain) was identified in a study of T cells of healthy individuals. From the 5' RACE reads, TCRdb called clonotypes with MiXCR, one entry per CDR3 protein. The top ten hold approximately 16% of the sample, which has 40,000 to 60,000 distinct CDR3 sequences, around 15% seen once. Germline-derived CDR1 and CDR2 are SGHTA and FQGNSA. The CDR3 runs 15 residues. Deletions cut 1 base from V and 0 bases from J, with 8 bases between. This clonotype was obtained from a human donor in good health. The chain is built from TRBV7-2 and TRBJ2-3; D remains unclear. The CDR3 is CASSLEGISTDTQYF. Here the CDR3 DNA reads TGTGCCAGCAGCTTAGAGGGAATAAGCACAGATACGCAGTATTTT. The variable domain in full, with the rest retrieved from reference TRBV7-2 and TRBJ2-3, is GAGVSQSPSNKVTEKGKDVELRCDPISGHTALYWYRQSLGQGLEFLIYFQGNSAPDKSGLPSDRFSAERTGGSVSTLTIQRTQQEDSAVYLCASSLEGISTDTQYFGPGTRLTVL.